This T cell receptor (beta chain) originates from a study of blood T cell repertoires in COVID-19. Overall study context: Samples of COVID-19 (acute and convalescent) were obtained from the United States, Italy and Spain. The cDNA or gDNA used as material had been derived from T cells, B-cell-depleted T cells, or PBMCs.

In the authors' methods: Reference gene primers were amplified, and this amplification served to estimate nucleated cell counts. Method: immunoSEQ multiplex PCR; TCRdb's copy keeps in-frame clones and lacks some. V and J calls and clone size are copied from that table; D and trimming were computed from the DNA. Among 150,000 or so clones listed, around 87% were seen once. The V gene end was trimmed by 1 base and the J gene end by 8 bases; junction bases not matched to a gene: 10. Looked up from germline, CDR1 is SEHNR and CDR2 is FQNEAQ (reference sequence). The CDR3 has 15 amino acids. Recruited during active infection, patients (from Seattle) were subsequently followed longitudinally.

The specimen was peripheral blood. The J gene is TRBJ1-2, the V gene TRBV7-9; 7 positions agree with TRBD1. The clonotype was recovered from a man between 18 and 35 years old with COVID-19, enrolled during active disease. CDR3 nucleotide sequence: TGTGCCAGCAGCTTAGACAGGGGCGTCAATGTAGGCTACACCTTC. Translating it yields CASSLDRGVNVGYTF.